This is a list of T cell receptor beta chains from one sample in a study of human versus mouse CDR3 diversity and MHC coevolution. Using immunoSEQ multiplex PCR, the repertoire was profiled, and TCRdb retains in-frame clones only, with some absent. This sample has 50,000 to 70,000 clones, with approximately 94% found just once. The specimen sequenced was naive CD4+ T cells from blood. These receptors came from a person aged 55-75 years in good health. CDR3s include the opening cysteine and the closing phenylalanine or tryptophan. The D gene is left open where the match is weak. A row's size may be missing; if present it is once, few, many or a size class.

clone_size	v_call	d_call	cdr3_length	j_call	cdr3_nt	cdr3_aa
-	TRBV10-3	TRBD2	19	TRBJ2-5	TGTGCCATCAGTGACCCGGGACTAGCGGGAAGTGTGTACCAAGAGACCCAGTACTTC	CAISDPGLAGSVYQETQYF
-	TRBV5-1	TRBD1	15	TRBJ2-2	TGCGCCAGCAGCTGGGGACAGGGAAGCACCGGGGAGCTGTTTTTT	CASSWGQGSTGELFF
-	TRBV5-4	-	15	TRBJ2-1	TGTGCCAGCAGCTTGGACGGGAGAGCCGACAATGAGCAGTTCTTC	CASSLDGRADNEQFF
-	TRBV4-1	TRBD1	15	TRBJ1-2	TGCGCCAGCAGCCAGACAGGGGGCTCGGGGTATGGCTACACCTTC	CASSQTGGSGYGYTF
-	TRBV5-6	-	11	TRBJ2-1	TGTGCCAGCAGCCGTACGGATGAGCAGTTCTTC	CASSRTDEQFF
-	TRBV29-1	TRBD2	14	TRBJ2-7	TGCAGCGTAGCCGGGACTAGCGGAACCTACGAGCAGTACTTC	CSVAGTSGTYEQYF
-	TRBV29-1	-	15	TRBJ1-3	TGCAGCGTTGGGGGGGGCAGGGGAGTTGGAAACACCATATATTTT	CSVGGGRGVGNTIYF
-	TRBV27	-	16	TRBJ2-2	TGTGCCAGCAGTTCTATAGCGGTCCCGAACACCGGGGAGCTGTTTTTT	CASSSIAVPNTGELFF
-	TRBV6-6	-	15	TRBJ1-3	TGTGCCAGCAGAAACCACAGGGCCGGGGGAAACACCATATATTTT	CASRNHRAGGNTIYF
-	TRBV6-1	TRBD1	20	TRBJ1-2	TGTGCCAGCAGTGAAGACGTGAAGGCGAGTAGAGGGACAGGCAACTATGGCTACACCTTC	CASSEDVKASRGTGNYGYTF
-	TRBV5-5	TRBD2	17	TRBJ2-1	TGTGCCAGCAGCTTGACGGTGACTAGCGGGGCCTACAATGAGCAGTTCTTC	CASSLTVTSGAYNEQFF
few	TRBV19	-	11	TRBJ2-7	TGTGCCAGTAGTCGGGGTTACGAGCAGTACTTC	CASSRGYEQYF
-	TRBV7-3	-	15	TRBJ2-7	TGTGCCAGCAGCCTTGGAGGCCAGCAGTCTAAAGAGCAGTACTTC	CASSLGGQQSKEQYF
-	TRBV6-5	TRBD1	15	TRBJ2-7	TGTGCCAGCAGTTACCGACAGGGGCAAAATTACGAGCAGTACTTC	CASSYRQGQNYEQYF
-	TRBV5-5	-	16	TRBJ2-5	TGTGCCAGCAGCTTGGTAACCCCCAGCGACCAAGAGACCCAGTACTTC	CASSLVTPSDQETQYF
-	TRBV19	-	13	TRBJ2-7	TGTGCCAGTAGTATAGATTGGGGAGGCGAGCAGTACTTC	CASSIDWGGEQYF
-	TRBV4-1	TRBD2	15	TRBJ2-7	TGCGCCAGCAGCCAAGAGAGGCGGGAGATCGACGAGCAGTACTTC	CASSQERREIDEQYF
-	TRBV19	TRBD1	14	TRBJ1-5	TGTGCCAGTAATCGGGACAGGGTGGGTCAGCCCCAGCATTTT	CASNRDRVGQPQHF
-	TRBV27	-	17	TRBJ1-2	TGTGCCAGCAGTTCCAAACCTTGGACTGCAGCTAACTATGGCTACACCTTC	CASSSKPWTAANYGYTF
-	TRBV5-1	TRBD1	14	TRBJ2-2	TGCGCCAGCAGCCCGGGGACAGCTACCGGGGAGCTGTTTTTT	CASSPGTATGELFF
-	TRBV5-4	-	15	TRBJ1-1	TGTGCCAGCAGCTTGGGTGGGGCAGGGAACACTGAAGCTTTCTTT	CASSLGGAGNTEAFF
-	TRBV19	-	16	TRBJ1-1	TGTGCCAGTAGACCTCTAGGGGAGGCTACGAACACTGAAGCTTTCTTT	CASRPLGEATNTEAFF
-	TRBV2	TRBD1	15	TRBJ2-1	TGTGCCAGCACCTGGGACAGGAGCTCCTACAATGAGCAGTTCTTC	CASTWDRSSYNEQFF
-	TRBV27	-	12	TRBJ1-1	TGTGCCAGGAGGTTGGTGAACACTGAAGCTTTCTTT	CARRLVNTEAFF
-	TRBV19	TRBD1	14	TRBJ2-1	TGTGCCAGTAGCCCCGGGACAGCCTCCTCTGAGCAGTTCTTC	CASSPGTASSEQFF
-	TRBV7-3	TRBD2	16	TRBJ2-2	TGTGCCAGCAGCTCCCAGGGAGGGTTTAACACCGGGGAGCTGTTTTTT	CASSSQGGFNTGELFF
once	TRBV12-5	TRBD1	16	TRBJ2-4	TGTGCTAGTGGTGTTCCGGGACAGGGTGCCAAAAACATTCAGTACTTC	CASGVPGQGAKNIQYF
-	TRBV12-5	-	14	TRBJ2-7	TGTGCTAGTGGCCCCCGAGCAGGCCTGTGGGAGCAGTACTTC	CASGPRAGLWEQYF
-	TRBV6-5	-	11	TRBJ2-7	TGTGCCAGCAGACAGGGCTACGAGCAGTACTTC	CASRQGYEQYF
once	TRBV10-3	-	14	TRBJ1-1	TGTGCCATCAGAGCCGGGTATACTAACACTGAAGCTTTCTTT	CAIRAGYTNTEAFF
-	TRBV19	TRBD2	15	TRBJ2-1	TGTGCCAGTAGCCAAGCGGGATATTCCTACAATGAGCAGTTCTTC	CASSQAGYSYNEQFF
-	TRBV5-1	TRBD1	14	TRBJ2-7	TGCGCCAGCAGCTCGTTACAGGGGGCCTACGAGCAGTACTTC	CASSSLQGAYEQYF